Below, 24 T cell receptor beta chains from the same sample are listed, as sequenced in a study of blood T cell repertoires in COVID-19. The protocol was immunoSEQ multiplex PCR, while the TCRdb copy is restricted to in-frame clones and leaves out a portion. The sample has 200,000 to 250,000 clones; just over 85% are singletons. Sequenced sample: PBMCs or T cells enriched from blood (not recorded which). These receptor sequences come from a man aged 35-49 years who had recovered from COVID-19.

The genes are TRBV21-1 and TRBJ2-3; the D call in the table, TRBD2, was not verified against the DNA. TRBV21-1 represents a pseudogene. CDR3 length: 16 residues. The chain's CDR3 is CASSKGCGRVTDTQYF. CDR3 in DNA: TGTGCCAGCAGCAAAGGGTGCGGGAGGGTCACAGATACGCAGTATTTT.

This clone was counted between two and nine times. The chain uses TRBV19 and TRBJ1-5, with a tentative D call TRBD1 (6 bases). This CDR3 has 16 amino acids. Per the germline V gene, CDR1 is LNHDA and CDR2 is SQIVND (reference sequence). V was clipped by 5 bases and J by 3 bases, with 17 bases between them. The CDR3 region is CASSPRTVGINQPQHF. The CDR3 bases are TGTGCCAGTAGTCCCCGGACAGTCGGGATCAATCAGCCCCAGCATTTT.

The gene calls are TRBV5-1 and TRBJ2-7, with D possibly TRBD2 on 5 matching bases. The CDR3 is made up of 15 amino acids. Germline V CDR1 and CDR2: SGHRS, YFSETQ. Trimming pared 2 bases from V and 5 bases from J, leaving 17 bases between. The CDR3 DNA sequence: TGCGCCAGCAGCTTTTCTAGTTCTCGGGATAACGAGCAGTACTTC. This gives the protein CASSFSSSRDNEQYF.

J is TRBJ1-1 and V is TRBV7-2; 10 positions agree with TRBD1. V was clipped by 4 bases and J by 10 bases; unmatched bases: 9. Germline-derived CDR1 and CDR2 are SGHTA and FQGNSA. This CDR3 spans 14 amino acids. The CDR3 sequence: CASSSPDRGLGAFF. As DNA, the CDR3 is TGTGCCAGCAGCTCCCCCGACAGGGGGCTAGGAGCTTTCTTT. The complete variable domain, with remaining parts taken from reference TRBV7-2 and TRBJ1-1, reads GAGVSQSPSNKVTEKGKDVELRCDPISGHTALYWYRQSLGQGLEFLIYFQGNSAPDKSGLPSDRFSAERTGGSVSTLTIQRTQQEDSAVYLCASSSPDRGLGAFFGQGTRLTVV.

The rearrangement uses TRBV7-2 and TRBJ2-1; 7 bases match TRBD2. Unmatched junction bases numbered 6, after V lost 3 bases and J lost 4 bases. The CDR3 totals 15 residues. Germline V CDR1 and CDR2: SGHTA, FQGNSA. The CDR3 bases are TGTGCCAGCAGCTTTGACGAGCGGGGTTACAATGAGCAGTTCTTC. It yields the protein CASSFDERGYNEQFF.

This rearrangement joins TRBV27 to TRBJ2-5; no reliable D call. The ends were cut back, 6 bases at V and 5 bases at J, with 13 bases in the middle. Germline CDR1 MNHEY, CDR2 SMNVEV (reference sequence). The CDR3 is 13 residues long. DNA for the CDR3: TGTGCCAGCAGAGAAAGCCTCACCGAGACCCAGTACTTC. It yields the protein CASRESLTETQYF.

This clone appeared once. The genes are TRBV6-6 and TRBJ1-2, with D possibly matching TRBD1 (5 bases). Germline V gene sequence: CDR1 MNHNY, CDR2 SVGAGI (reference sequence). This CDR3 spans 15 amino acids. The V gene lost 5 bases and the J gene lost 1 base, with 14 bases spanning the gap. This chain's CDR3 is CASSNPSDNNYGYTF. CDR3 DNA sequence: TGTGCCAGCAGTAACCCTTCGGACAATAACTATGGCTACACCTTC.

This rearrangement joins TRBV28 to TRBJ2-1; weak D call: TRBD1 (6 bases). The CDR3 runs to 12 residues. In germline, CDR1 is MDHEN, CDR2 SYDVKM. Trimming cost V 4 bases and J 8 bases, with 9 bases left between them. CDR3 sequence (DNA): TGTGCCAGCAGTTGGACAGCCGATGAGCAGTTCTTC. This gives the protein CASSWTADEQFF.

This clone has only one observation. The rearrangement joins TRBV5-1 to TRBJ2-7; a weak D match, TRBD1 (6 bases). From germline, CDR1 is SGHRS and CDR2 YFSETQ. This CDR3 is built from 14 residues. Trimming stripped 1 base from V and 4 bases from J, with 12 bases between. Here the CDR3 reads CASSLQQGNYEQYF. CDR3 bases: TGCGCCAGCAGCTTGCAACAGGGCAATTACGAGCAGTACTTC. The full variable domain, its missing parts supplied by reference TRBV5-1 and TRBJ2-7, is KAGVTQTPRYLIKTRGQQVTLSCSPISGHRSVSWYQQTPGQGLQFLFEYFSETQRNKGNFPGRFSGRQFSNSRSEMNVSTLELGDSALYLCASSLQQGNYEQYFGPGTRLTVT.

There are a few counts of this clone. The V call is TRBV2, the J call TRBJ2-1, with 9 bases lining up with TRBD2. The ends lost 4 bases at V and 10 bases at J; junction bases unmatched: 14. Per germline, CDR1 SNHLY and CDR2 FYNNEI. The CDR3 has 16 residues. This chain's CDR3 is CASSGGAGGPVWEQFF. DNA for the CDR3: TGTGCCAGCAGTGGGGGCGCGGGAGGGCCGGTTTGGGAGCAGTTCTTC. The complete variable domain, with remaining parts taken from reference TRBV2 and TRBJ2-1, reads EPEVTQTPSHQVTQMGQEVILRCVPISNHLYFYWYRQILGQKVEFLVSFYNNEISEKSEIFDDQFSVERPDGSNFTLKIRSTKLEDSAMYFCASSGGAGGPVWEQFFGPGTRLTVL.

The chain joins TRBV4-2 to TRBJ1-3; TRBD1 might be the D (6 bases). In germline, CDR1 is LGHNA, CDR2 YNFKEQ. There are 16 residues in the CDR3. The V and J ends lost 3 bases and 0 bases respectively, with 12 bases between them. CDR3 in DNA: TGTGCCAGCAGCCAGAAAGACAGGAGCTCTGGAAACACCATATATTTT. Protein product: CASSQKDRSSGNTIYF.

The J gene is TRBJ1-6, the V gene TRBV27; TRBD1 agrees at 10 bases. The CDR3 is 14 amino acids. The V gene end was trimmed by 3 bases and the J gene end by 8 bases; junction bases not matched to a gene: 1. Germline loops: CDR1 MNHEY, CDR2 SMNVEV (reference sequence). The CDR3 bases are TGTGCCAGCAGTTTCGGACAGGGGGATTCACCCCTCCACTTT. It encodes CASSFGQGDSPLHF.

V gene TRBV18 combines with J gene TRBJ2-5; TRBD1 matches 12 bases. Per germline, CDR1 KGHSH and CDR2 LQKENI. The CDR3 is made up of 13 amino acids. V lost 9 bases, J lost 5 bases, and 4 bases stayed unmatched. The chain's CDR3 is CASRDRGQETQYF. CDR3 sequence (DNA): TGTGCCAGTCGGGACAGGGGGCAGGAGACCCAGTACTTC.

The chain uses TRBV29-1 and TRBJ1-1; 9 bases are shared with TRBD1. V dropped 5 bases and J dropped 0; count of bases not matched to a gene: 1. Germline assignment: CDR1 SQVTM and CDR2 ANQGSEA. The CDR3 length is 13 residues. As DNA, the CDR3 is TGCAGCGTTCGGACAGGGGTGAACACTGAAGCTTTCTTT. Protein sequence: CSVRTGVNTEAFF.

On this clone itself: The sample holds other DNA sequences that translate to the same CDR3. The V and J genes are TRBV5-1 and TRBJ2-1; 10 nucleotides agree with TRBD2. Germline CDR1 is SGHRS and CDR2 is YFSETQ. This CDR3 contains 16 residues. After removal of 5 bases from V and 0 bases from J, the junction contained 5 bases not matched to a gene. Here the CDR3 DNA reads TGCGCCAGCAGTTCTAGCGGGGGAAGCTCCTACAATGAGCAGTTCTTC. Residues: CASSSSGGSSYNEQFF.

The chain is built from TRBV3-1 (or the pseudogene TRBV3-2) and TRBJ2-7; 10 bases line up with TRBD2. V shed 1 base and J 2 bases; nucleotides not matched to a gene: 5. The CDR3 is 16 residues long. Germline values: CDR1 LGHDT, CDR2 YNNKEL (reference sequence). The DNA for the CDR3 is TGTGCCAGCAGCCAAGTAACTAGCGGGGCAACCTACGAGCAGTACTTC. Its translation is CASSQVTSGATYEQYF.

This clone was found once. The gene calls are TRBV5-1 and TRBJ1-2, with 9 bases lining up with TRBD1. V trimming: 2 bases; J trimming: 2 bases; junction bases outside the gene matches: 7. The CDR3 length is 16 residues. The V gene's germline CDR1 is SGHRS and CDR2 YFSETQ. Here the CDR3 reads CASSFFSGTGNYGYTF. The DNA of the CDR3 is TGCGCCAGCAGCTTTTTCTCCGGGACAGGGAACTATGGCTACACCTTC.

This chain joins TRBV15 and TRBJ2-7; D uncertain. With 3 bases removed from V and 6 bases from J, the gap between germline ends came to 9 bases. This CDR3 contains 12 residues. CDR1 and CDR2 (germline): LNHNV, YYDKDF (reference sequence). The CDR3 loop is CATSRVHAEQYF. In DNA form, the CDR3 reads TGTGCCACCAGCAGGGTACATGCCGAGCAGTACTTC.

This CDR3 reads CASSFTGTLLQTEAFF. CDR3 nucleotides: TGTGCCAGCAGTTTCACCGGGACACTCTTACAGACTGAAGCTTTCTTT. The chain combines TRBV27 with TRBJ1-1, with D tentatively TRBD1 (6 bases). The germline CDR1 and CDR2 sequences are MNHEY and SMNVEV (reference sequence). This CDR3 comprises 16 residues. Trimming removed 3 bases from V and 5 bases from J, with 19 bases in between.

The CDR3 coding sequence is TGTGCCAGCAGCCGGACAGCCCCCTACGAGCAGTACTTC. It translates to CASSRTAPYEQYF. This chain connects TRBV6-5 to TRBJ2-7; maybe TRBD1 (6 bases). The germline V and J ends were trimmed by 6 bases and 2 bases, with 11 bases remaining between them. CDR3 length: 13 residues. Germline values: CDR1 MNHEY, CDR2 SVGAGI.

V gene TRBV9 combines with J gene TRBJ2-5; TRBD2 matches 9 bases. The CDR3 totals 15 residues. The germline gives CDR1 SGDLS, CDR2 YYNGEE. Trimming took 3 bases from V and 3 from J; bases not matched to a gene: 6. This CDR3 reads CASSAAGGPEETQYF. In DNA form, the CDR3 reads TGTGCCAGCAGCGCCGCGGGGGGGCCAGAAGAGACCCAGTACTTC.

The gene calls are TRBV15 and TRBJ1-1, with D unresolved. Germline assignment: CDR1 LNHNV and CDR2 YYDKDF (reference sequence). V dropped 0 bases and J dropped 6 bases, with 5 bases sitting between them. The CDR3 length is 12 residues. The CDR3 region has the DNA TGTGCCACCAGCAGAGATATTCCTGAAGCTTTCTTT. Amino acid sequence: CATSRDIPEAFF.

The genes are TRBV3-1 (or the pseudogene TRBV3-2) and TRBJ2-1; a weak D match, TRBD1 (6 bases). The V and J ends lost 8 bases and 3 bases respectively, with 8 bases between them. Germline lookup yields CDR1 LGHDT and CDR2 YNNKEL (reference sequence). This CDR3 has 12 residues. The CDR3 region has the DNA TGTGCCAGCGGACAGATCTACAATGAGCAGTTCTTC. Amino acid sequence: CASGQIYNEQFF.

The rearrangement links TRBV28 to TRBJ1-3; unclear D gene. The CDR3 extends over 15 amino acids. Germline V gene sequence: CDR1 MDHEN, CDR2 SYDVKM. V was shortened by 8 bases and J by 0 bases, with 14 bases between the two germline ends. The CDR3 DNA reads as TGTGCCAGCTTTAACAGCCTTAACTCTGGAAACACCATATATTTT. Encoded protein: CASFNSLNSGNTIYF.